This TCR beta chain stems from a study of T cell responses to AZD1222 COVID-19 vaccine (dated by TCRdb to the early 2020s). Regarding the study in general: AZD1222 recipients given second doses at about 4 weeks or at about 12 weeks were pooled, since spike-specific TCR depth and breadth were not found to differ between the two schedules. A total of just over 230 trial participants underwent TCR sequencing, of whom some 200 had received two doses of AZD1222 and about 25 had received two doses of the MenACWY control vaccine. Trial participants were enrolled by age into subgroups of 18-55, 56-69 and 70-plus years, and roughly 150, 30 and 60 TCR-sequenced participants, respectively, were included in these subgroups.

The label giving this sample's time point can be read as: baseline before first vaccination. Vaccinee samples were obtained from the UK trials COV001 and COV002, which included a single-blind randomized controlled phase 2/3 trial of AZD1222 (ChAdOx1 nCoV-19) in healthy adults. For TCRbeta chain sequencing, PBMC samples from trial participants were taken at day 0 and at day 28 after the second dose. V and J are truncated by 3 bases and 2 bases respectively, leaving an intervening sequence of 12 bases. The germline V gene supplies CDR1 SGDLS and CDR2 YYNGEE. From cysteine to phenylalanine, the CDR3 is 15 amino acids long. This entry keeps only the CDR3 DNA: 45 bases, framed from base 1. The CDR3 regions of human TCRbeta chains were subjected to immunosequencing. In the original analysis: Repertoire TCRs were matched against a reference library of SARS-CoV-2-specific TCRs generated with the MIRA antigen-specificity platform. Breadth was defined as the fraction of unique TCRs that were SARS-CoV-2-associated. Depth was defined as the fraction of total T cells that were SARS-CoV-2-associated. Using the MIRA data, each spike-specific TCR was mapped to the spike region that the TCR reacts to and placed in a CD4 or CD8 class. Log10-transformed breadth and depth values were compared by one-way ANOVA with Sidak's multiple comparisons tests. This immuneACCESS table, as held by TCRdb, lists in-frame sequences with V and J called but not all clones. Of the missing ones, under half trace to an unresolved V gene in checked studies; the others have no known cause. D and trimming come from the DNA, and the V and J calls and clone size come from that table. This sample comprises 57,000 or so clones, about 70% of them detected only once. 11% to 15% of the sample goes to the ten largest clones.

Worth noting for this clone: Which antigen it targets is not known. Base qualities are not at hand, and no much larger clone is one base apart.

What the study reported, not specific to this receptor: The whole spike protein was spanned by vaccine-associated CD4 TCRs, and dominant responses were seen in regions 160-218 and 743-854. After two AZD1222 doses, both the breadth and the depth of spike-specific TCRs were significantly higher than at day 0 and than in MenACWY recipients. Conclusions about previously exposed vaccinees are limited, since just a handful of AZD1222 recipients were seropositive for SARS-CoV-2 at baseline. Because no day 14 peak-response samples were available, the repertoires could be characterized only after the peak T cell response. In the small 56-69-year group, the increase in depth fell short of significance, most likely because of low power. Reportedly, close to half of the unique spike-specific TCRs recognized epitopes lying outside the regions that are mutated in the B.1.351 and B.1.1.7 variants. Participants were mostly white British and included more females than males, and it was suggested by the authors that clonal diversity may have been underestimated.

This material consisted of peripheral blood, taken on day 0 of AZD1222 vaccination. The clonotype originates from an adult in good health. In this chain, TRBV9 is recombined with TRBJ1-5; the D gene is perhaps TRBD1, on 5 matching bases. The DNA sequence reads TGTGCCAGCAGCGCGGGGACCGCCGGCAATCAGCCCCAGCATTTT. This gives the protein CASSAGTAGNQPQHF. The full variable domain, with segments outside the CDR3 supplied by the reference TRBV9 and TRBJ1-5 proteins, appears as DSGVTQTPKHLITATGQRVTLRCSPRSGDLSVYWYQQSLDQGLQFLIQYYNGEERAKGNILERFSAQQFPDLHSELNLSSLELGDSALYFCASSAGTAGNQPQHFGDGTRLSIL.